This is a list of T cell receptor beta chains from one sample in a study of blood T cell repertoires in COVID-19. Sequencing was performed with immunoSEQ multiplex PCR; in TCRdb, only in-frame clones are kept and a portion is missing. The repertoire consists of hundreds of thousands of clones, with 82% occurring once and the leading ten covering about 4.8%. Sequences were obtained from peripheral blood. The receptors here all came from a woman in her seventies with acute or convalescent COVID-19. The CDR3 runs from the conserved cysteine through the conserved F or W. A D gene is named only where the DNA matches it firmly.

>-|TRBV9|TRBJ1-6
CASSATDMTNSPLHF
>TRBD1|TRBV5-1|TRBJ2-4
CASSPGQGLAKNIQYF
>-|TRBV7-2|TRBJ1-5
CASSLMEGNQPQHF
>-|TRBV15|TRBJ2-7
CATSENPTVSYEQYF
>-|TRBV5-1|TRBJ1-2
CASSLEGGGYTF
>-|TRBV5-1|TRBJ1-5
CASSFGGDQPQHF
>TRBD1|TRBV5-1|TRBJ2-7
CASSRDSYYEQYF
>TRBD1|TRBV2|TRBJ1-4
CASSQTGGLYEKLFF
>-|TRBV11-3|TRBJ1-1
CASSLGQGNTEAFF
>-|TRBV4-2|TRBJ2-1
CASSQRSGPNEQFF
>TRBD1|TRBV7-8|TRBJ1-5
CASSSTGANEPQHF
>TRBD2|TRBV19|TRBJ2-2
CASSITGGRTGELFF
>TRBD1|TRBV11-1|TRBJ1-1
CASSSSPGGGNTEAFF
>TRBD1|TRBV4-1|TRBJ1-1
CASSLSRGAGTEAFF
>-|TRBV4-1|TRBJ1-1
CASSPDPTDNTEAFF
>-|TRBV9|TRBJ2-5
CASSVRETQYF
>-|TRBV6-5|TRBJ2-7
CASIVGAMGEQYF
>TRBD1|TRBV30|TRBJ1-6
CAWSVGQNNSPLHF
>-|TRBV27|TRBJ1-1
CASSLFRNTEAFF
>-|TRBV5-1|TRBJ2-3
CASSLELTDTQYF
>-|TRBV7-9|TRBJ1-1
CASSLVPGHRTEAFF
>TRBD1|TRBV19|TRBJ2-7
CASSHTGTELYEQYF